This T cell receptor beta chain was captured in a study of beta chain features in type 1 diabetes. Study outcomes and limitations: Type 1 diabetes patients showed fewer insertions and more deletions at VDJ junctions. For Type 1 diabetes patients, all four CD4+ subsets carried TCRB CDR3s that were moderately but significantly shorter.

Expressed TCRB transcripts were sequenced because the isolated RNA had all been reverse transcribed beforehand. Profiling relied on immunoSEQ multiplex PCR, and the TCRdb table lists in-frame clones only, not all of them. The table has more than 120,000 clones, less than 15% seen once; the top ten hold 1.3%. To note about this clone: The antigen is not known.

Trimming at V came to 2 bases and at J to 2 bases, leaving 1 base not matched to a gene. This CDR3 has 14 residues. Germline CDR1 reads MGHDK; CDR2 reads SYGVNS. The chain is built from TRBV25-1 and TRBJ1-2; 8 bases are shared with TRBD1. Input material: central memory CD4+ T cells from blood. This sequence was found in a man aged 18 to 30 with type 1 diabetes. CDR3 protein: CASSEQGANYGYTF. The CDR3 region has the DNA TGTGCCAGCAGTGAACAGGGGGCCAACTATGGCTACACCTTC.